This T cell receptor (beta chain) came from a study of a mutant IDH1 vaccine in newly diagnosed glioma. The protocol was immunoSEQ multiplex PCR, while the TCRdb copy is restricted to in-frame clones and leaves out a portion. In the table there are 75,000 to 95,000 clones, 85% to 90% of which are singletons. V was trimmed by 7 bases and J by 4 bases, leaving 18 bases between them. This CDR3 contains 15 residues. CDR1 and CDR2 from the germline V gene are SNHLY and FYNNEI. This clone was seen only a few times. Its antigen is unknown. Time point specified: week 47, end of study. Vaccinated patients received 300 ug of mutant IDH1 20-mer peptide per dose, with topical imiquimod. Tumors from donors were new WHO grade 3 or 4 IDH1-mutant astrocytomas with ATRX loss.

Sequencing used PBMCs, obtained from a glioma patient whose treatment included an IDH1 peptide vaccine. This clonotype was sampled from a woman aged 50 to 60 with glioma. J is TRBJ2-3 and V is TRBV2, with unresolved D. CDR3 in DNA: TGTGCCAGCAAAGAGAAGGACCTAATATCAGATACGCAGTATTTT. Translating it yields CASKEKDLISDTQYF.